Here is one T cell receptor (beta chain) with its context. As yet, its antigen is unknown. Germline lookup yields CDR1 SGHNT and CDR2 YYREEE (reference sequence). The CDR3 contains 15 residues. The germline V and J ends were trimmed by 0 bases and 2 bases, with 9 bases remaining between them. Second-dose recipients at about 4 or about 12 weeks were treated as one pooled group. The source of the sample is a study of T cell responses to AZD1222 COVID-19 vaccine. General study findings and limits: Without day 14 samples, only post-peak T cell repertoires were studied. Possibly, clonal diversity was underestimated; donors were largely white British and included more females.

Method: immunoSEQ multiplex PCR; TCRdb's copy keeps in-frame clones and lacks some. The sample includes roughly 120,000 clones, approximately 88% of them seen just once. The specimen comprised peripheral blood, sampled 28 days after the second AZD1222 dose. The receptor was derived from an adult who received the AZD1222 COVID-19 vaccine. The V call is TRBV5-4, the J call TRBJ1-3, with a weak D call TRBD1 (5 bases). In DNA form, the CDR3 reads TGTGCCAGCAGCTTGGCCGGGGGACCTGGAAACACCATATATTTT. As protein: CASSLAGGPGNTIYF. Full variable domain (missing parts from reference TRBV5-4 and TRBJ1-3): ETGVTQSPTHLIKTRGQQVTLRCSSQSGHNTVSWYQQALGQGPQFIFQYYREEENGRGNFPPRFSGLQFPNYSSELNVNALELDDSALYLCASSLAGGPGNTIYFGEGSWLTVV.